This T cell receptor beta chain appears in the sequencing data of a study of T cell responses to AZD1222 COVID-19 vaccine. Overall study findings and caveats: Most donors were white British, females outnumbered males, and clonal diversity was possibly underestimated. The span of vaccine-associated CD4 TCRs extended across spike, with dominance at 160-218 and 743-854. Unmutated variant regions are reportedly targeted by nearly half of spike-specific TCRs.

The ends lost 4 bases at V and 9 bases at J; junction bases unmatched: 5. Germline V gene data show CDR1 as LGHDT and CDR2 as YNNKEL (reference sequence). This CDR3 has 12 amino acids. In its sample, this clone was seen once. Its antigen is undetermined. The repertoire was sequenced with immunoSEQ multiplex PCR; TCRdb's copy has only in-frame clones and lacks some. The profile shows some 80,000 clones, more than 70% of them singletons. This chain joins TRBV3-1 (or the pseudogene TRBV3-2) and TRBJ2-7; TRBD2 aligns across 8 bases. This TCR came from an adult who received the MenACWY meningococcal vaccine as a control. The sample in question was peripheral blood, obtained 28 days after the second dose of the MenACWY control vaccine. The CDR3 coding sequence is TGTGCCAGCAGCCTCGGCCGGGGGGGGCAGTACTTC. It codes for CASSLGRGGQYF.